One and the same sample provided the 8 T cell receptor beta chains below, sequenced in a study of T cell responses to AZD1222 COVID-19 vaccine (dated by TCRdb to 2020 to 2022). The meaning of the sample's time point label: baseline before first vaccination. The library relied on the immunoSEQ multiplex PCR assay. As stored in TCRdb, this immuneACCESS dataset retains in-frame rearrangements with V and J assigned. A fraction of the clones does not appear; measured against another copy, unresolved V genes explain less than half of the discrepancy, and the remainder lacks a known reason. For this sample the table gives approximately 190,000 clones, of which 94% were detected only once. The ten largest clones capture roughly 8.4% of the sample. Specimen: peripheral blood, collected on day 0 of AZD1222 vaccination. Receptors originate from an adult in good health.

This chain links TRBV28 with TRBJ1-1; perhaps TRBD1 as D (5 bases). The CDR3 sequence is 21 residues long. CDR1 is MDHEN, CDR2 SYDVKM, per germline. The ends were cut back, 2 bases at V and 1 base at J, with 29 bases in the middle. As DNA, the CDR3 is TGTGCCAGCAGTTTACCCTCAAGTAGAGGGGTGGGCCTTTACTCGAACACTGAAGCTTTCTTT. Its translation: CASSLPSSRGVGLYSNTEAFF.

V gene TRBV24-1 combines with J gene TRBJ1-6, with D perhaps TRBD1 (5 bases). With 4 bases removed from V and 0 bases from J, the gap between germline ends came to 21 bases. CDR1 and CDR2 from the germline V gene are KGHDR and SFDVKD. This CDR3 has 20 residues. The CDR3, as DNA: TGTGCCACCAGTGAGAAGGGGACGGGGAGACGGAGCTCCTATAATTCACCCCTCCACTTT. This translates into CATSEKGTGRRSSYNSPLHF.

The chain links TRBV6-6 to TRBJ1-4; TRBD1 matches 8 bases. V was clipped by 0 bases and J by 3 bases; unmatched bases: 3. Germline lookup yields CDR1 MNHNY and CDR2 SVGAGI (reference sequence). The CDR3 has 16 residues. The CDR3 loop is CASSYSDRVSNEKLFF. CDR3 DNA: TGTGCCAGCAGTTACTCGGACAGGGTGTCTAATGAAAAACTGTTTTTT.

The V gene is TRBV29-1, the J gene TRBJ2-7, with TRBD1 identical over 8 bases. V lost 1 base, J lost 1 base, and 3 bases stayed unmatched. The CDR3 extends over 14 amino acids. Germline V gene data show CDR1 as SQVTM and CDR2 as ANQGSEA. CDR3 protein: CSVEVTGASYEQYF. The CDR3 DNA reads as TGCAGCGTTGAAGTGACAGGGGCGTCCTACGAGCAGTACTTC.

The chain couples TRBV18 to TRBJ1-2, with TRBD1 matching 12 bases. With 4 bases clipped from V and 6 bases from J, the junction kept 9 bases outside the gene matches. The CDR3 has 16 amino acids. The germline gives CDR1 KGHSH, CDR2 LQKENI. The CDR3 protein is CASSLLPGQGANGYTF. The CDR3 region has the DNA TGTGCCAGCTCACTACTGCCGGGACAGGGGGCGAATGGCTACACCTTC.

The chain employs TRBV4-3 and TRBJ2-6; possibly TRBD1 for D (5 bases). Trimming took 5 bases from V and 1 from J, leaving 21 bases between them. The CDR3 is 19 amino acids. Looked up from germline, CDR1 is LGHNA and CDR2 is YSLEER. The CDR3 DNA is TGCGCCAGCAGCATAGAACCGCAGGGCTCCTATTCTGGGGCCAACGTCCTGACTTTC. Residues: CASSIEPQGSYSGANVLTF.

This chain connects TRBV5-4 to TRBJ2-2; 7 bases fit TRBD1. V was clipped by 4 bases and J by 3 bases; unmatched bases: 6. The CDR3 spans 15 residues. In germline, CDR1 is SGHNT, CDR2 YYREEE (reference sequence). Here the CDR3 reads CASSPGDRHTGELFF. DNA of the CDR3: TGTGCCAGCAGCCCCGGGGACAGACACACCGGGGAGCTGTTTTTT.

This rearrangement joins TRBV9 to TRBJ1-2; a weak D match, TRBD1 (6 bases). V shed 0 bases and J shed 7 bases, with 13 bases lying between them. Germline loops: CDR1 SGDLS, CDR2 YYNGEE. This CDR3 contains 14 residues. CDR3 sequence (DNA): TGTGCCAGCAGCGTAGTTGTACAGGGAGGTGGCTACACCTTC. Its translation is CASSVVVQGGGYTF. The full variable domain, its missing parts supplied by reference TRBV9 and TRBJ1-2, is DSGVTQTPKHLITATGQRVTLRCSPRSGDLSVYWYQQSLDQGLQFLIQYYNGEERAKGNILERFSAQQFPDLHSELNLSSLELGDSALYFCASSVVVQGGGYTFGSGTRLTVV.